This T cell receptor (beta chain) was sequenced in a study of T cell responses to AZD1222 COVID-19 vaccine. Overall study findings and caveats: Receipt of two AZD1222 doses was followed by a rise in Spike-specific TCR breadth and depth. Most donors were white British and more were female, and clonal diversity was possibly underestimated.

Sequencing was performed with immunoSEQ multiplex PCR; in TCRdb, only in-frame clones are kept and a portion is missing. The sample has 150,000 to 200,000 clones, approximately 94% seen once. CDR1 and CDR2 (germline): MNHEY, SMNVEV (reference sequence). V was clipped by 0 bases and J by 1 base, with 6 bases between them. This CDR3 has 14 residues. As for this clone: Its specificity is not known.

This material consisted of peripheral blood, taken 28 days after the second AZD1222 dose. The clonotype was recovered from an adult who received the AZD1222 COVID-19 vaccine. V is TRBV27 and J is TRBJ1-1; D gene unclear. CDR3 amino acids: CASSLSRRNTEAFF. The CDR3 region has the DNA TGTGCCAGCAGTTTATCAAGGAGGAACACTGAAGCTTTCTTT.